The next 28 T cell receptor beta chains were all read from a single sample in a study of cytomegalovirus exposure and HLA in healthy donors. A multiplex PCR was run with 60 Vbeta primers and 13 Jbeta primers. Clones were read by immunoSEQ multiplex PCR, and TCRdb kept only the in-frame ones, dropping some. In the table there are around 150,000 clones, roughly four fifths of which are singletons. The sample taken for sequencing was PBMCs. The receptors here all came from a woman between 40 and 50 years old in good health and CMV-seronegative.

The chain carries TRBV27 and TRBJ2-1; D may be TRBD2 (6 bases). This CDR3 is built from 14 residues. Germline V CDR1 and CDR2: MNHEY, SMNVEV (reference sequence). Trimming shortened V by 5 bases and J by 7 bases, and 15 bases separated the two germline ends. In DNA form, the CDR3 reads TGTGCCAGCAGTGTCCGGGACTCCCAAAATGAGCAGTTCTTC. It codes for CASSVRDSQNEQFF.

The chain links TRBV19 to TRBJ2-7; 7 bases are shared with TRBD1. This CDR3 has 15 amino acids. Germline V CDR1 and CDR2: LNHDA, SQIVND (reference sequence). V dropped 4 bases and J dropped 4; count of bases not matched to a gene: 10. The CDR3 loop reads CASSTGRTGLYEQYF. CDR3 nucleotides: TGTGCCAGTAGTACCGGAAGGACAGGCCTATACGAGCAGTACTTC.

This clone was counted only a few times. This sequence joins TRBV5-6 and TRBJ1-1, with D perhaps TRBD1 (5 bases). This CDR3 is built from 14 residues. Germline lookup yields CDR1 SGHDT and CDR2 YYEEEE. V dropped 4 bases and J dropped 1 base, with 11 bases sitting between them. The CDR3 nucleotides read TGTGCCAGCAGCACGGGACTGACGAACACTGAAGCTTTCTTT. Protein: CASSTGLTNTEAFF.

The V and J genes are TRBV13 and TRBJ2-7; D gene unclear. Deletions cut 1 base from V and 3 bases from J, with 7 bases between. The CDR3 consists of 13 residues. Germline V gives CDR1 PRHDT, CDR2 FYEKMQ (reference sequence). CDR3: CASSLVDNYEQYF. The CDR3 coding sequence is TGTGCCAGCAGCTTAGTCGACAACTACGAGCAGTACTTC. Drawing the rest from reference TRBV13 and TRBJ2-7, the complete variable domain is AAGVIQSPRHLIKEKRETATLKCYPIPRHDTVYWYQQGPGQDPQFLISFYEKMQSDKGSIPDRFSAQQFSDYHSELNMSSLELGDSALYFCASSLVDNYEQYFGPGTRLTVT.

In this sample, this clone turned up once. The V call is TRBV27, the J call TRBJ1-4; TRBD1 matches 7 bases. CDR1 MNHEY and CDR2 SMNVEV come from the germline V gene (reference sequence). V gave up 5 bases and J gave up 8 bases; unmatched junction bases: 5. This CDR3 spans 13 amino acids. The CDR3 protein is CASSDRAYEKLFF. The CDR3 DNA reads as TGTGCCAGCAGTGACAGGGCCTACGAAAAACTGTTTTTT.

This rearrangement joins TRBV6-1 to TRBJ2-7, with D perhaps matching TRBD1 (5 bases). V was pared by 2 bases and J by 6 bases, with 11 bases between. The CDR3 length is 13 residues. Germline CDR1 reads MNHNS; CDR2 reads SASEGT. CDR3 loop: CASSEQGWGEQYF. The DNA for the CDR3 is TGTGCCAGCAGTGAACAGGGTTGGGGCGAGCAGTACTTC.

The chain uses TRBV2 and TRBJ1-6; 8 bases map to TRBD1. CDR1 is SNHLY, CDR2 FYNNEI, per germline. CDR3 length equals 14 residues. The V and J ends lost 6 bases and 6 bases, in that order; junction bases with no gene match: 4. The CDR3 coding sequence is TGTGCCAGCAGGGTGGGACAGGTTAATTCACCCCTCCACTTT. It yields the protein CASRVGQVNSPLHF.

There are a few counts of this clone. The genes are TRBV2 and TRBJ2-7; the D gene is possibly TRBD2 (6 bases). This CDR3 spans 13 amino acids. Germline values: CDR1 SNHLY, CDR2 FYNNEI. V lost 7 bases, J lost 7 bases, and 17 bases lay in between. For the CDR3, the DNA is TGTGCCAGCACTGCGGGACCCGGAGGAGAGCAGTACTTC. Translation gives CASTAGPGGEQYF.

This chain connects TRBV7-8 to TRBJ2-7, with TRBD1 as a possible D gene (7 bases). The V end was cut by 5 bases, the J end by 2 bases, with 10 bases between. The CDR3 sequence is 13 residues long. Germline CDR1 SGHVS, CDR2 FQNEAQ. The CDR3 region is CASSAGQTYEQYF. The CDR3 DNA follows: TGTGCCAGCAGCGCGGGACAGACCTACGAGCAGTACTTC.

The genes are TRBV4-1 and TRBJ2-3, with TRBD2 as a possible D gene (6 bases). V dropped 1 base and J dropped 5 bases, with 19 bases sitting between them. The germline CDR1 and CDR2 sequences are MGHRA and YSYEKL. This CDR3 region has 17 residues. The CDR3 DNA follows: TGCGCCAGCAGCCAAGGCCGGAGGGCCCCCCTTGGAGATACGCAGTATTTT. Translation gives CASSQGRRAPLGDTQYF.

The J gene is TRBJ2-1, the V gene TRBV2; TRBD2 aligns across 8 bases. The CDR3 has 16 amino acids. The ends lost 6 bases at V and 8 bases at J; junction bases unmatched: 15. The germline gives CDR1 SNHLY, CDR2 FYNNEI. The CDR3: CASRGSGGAYRDEQFF. The CDR3 nucleotides read TGTGCCAGCAGGGGATCCGGGGGGGCCTATCGCGATGAGCAGTTCTTC.

The V and J genes are TRBV7-9 and TRBJ1-5; no reliable D call. V lost 0 bases and J lost 2, with 5 bases in between. This CDR3 comprises 14 residues. Germline CDR1 SEHNR, CDR2 FQNEAQ (reference sequence). The CDR3 DNA is TGTGCCAGCAGCTTAGCCGGTGGCAATCAGCCCCAGCATTTT. It is translated as CASSLAGGNQPQHF.

The rearrangement links TRBV5-6 to TRBJ1-5; D unclear. The CDR3 covers 16 residues. Germline lookup yields CDR1 SGHDT and CDR2 YYEEEE. Trimming took 1 base from V and 2 from J, leaving 13 bases between them. The CDR3 region is CASSLKEGGGNQPQHF. The CDR3 DNA reads as TGTGCCAGCAGCTTGAAAGAGGGTGGCGGCAATCAGCCCCAGCATTTT.

This chain uses TRBV11-2 with TRBJ1-3; TRBD1 matches at 7 bases. CDR3 size: 17 residues. Looked up from germline, CDR1 is SGHAT and CDR2 is FQNNGV. After removal of 2 bases from V and 0 bases from J, the junction contained 7 bases not matched to a gene. Here the CDR3 reads CASSLRGQPNSGNTIYF. The DNA of the CDR3 is TGTGCCAGCAGCTTAAGGGGACAGCCAAACTCTGGAAACACCATATATTTT.

The chain joins TRBV5-1 to TRBJ2-1, with 12 bases identical to TRBD1. The CDR3 has 16 amino acids. Per the germline V gene, CDR1 is SGHRS and CDR2 is YFSETQ. V lost 4 bases to trimming and J lost 4 bases; unmatched junction nucleotides: 6. As DNA, the CDR3 is TGCGCCAGCAGCCCCGGGACAGGGGGCGCGTACAATGAGCAGTTCTTC. It specifies CASSPGTGGAYNEQFF.

The gene calls are TRBV5-5 and TRBJ1-2; D is ambiguous. This CDR3 is built from 15 residues. Trimming stripped 4 bases from V and 2 bases from J, with 15 bases between. Germline loops: CDR1 SGHKS, CDR2 YYEKEE (reference sequence). CDR3 loop: CASSLITNINYGYTF. The CDR3 DNA reads as TGTGCCAGCAGCCTAATTACCAATATCAACTATGGCTACACCTTC.

The genes are TRBV7-8 and TRBJ2-7; weak D call: TRBD2 (6 bases). This CDR3 has 14 residues. Looked up from germline, CDR1 is SGHVS and CDR2 is FQNEAQ. The V end lost 1 base, the J end lost 3 bases, and 10 bases lay between the germline ends. The CDR3 reads CASSLGAGFYEQYF. CDR3 DNA sequence: TGTGCCAGCAGCTTAGGGGCGGGGTTCTACGAGCAGTACTTC. Based on the CDR3 plus reference TRBV7-8 and TRBJ2-7, the full variable domain is GAGVSQSPRYKVAKRGQDVALRCDPISGHVSLFWYQQALGQGPEFLTYFQNEAQLDKSGLPSDRFFAERPEGSVSTLKIQRTQQEDSAVYLCASSLGAGFYEQYFGPGTRLTVT.

This clone was seen just once. The V call is TRBV2, the J call TRBJ1-1; D is ambiguous. V lost 7 bases and J lost 1, with 4 bases in between. Germline CDR1 SNHLY, CDR2 FYNNEI. The CDR3 has 11 amino acids. This CDR3 is CASIRNTEAFF. The CDR3 nucleotides are TGTGCCAGCATCCGGAACACTGAAGCTTTCTTT.

The chain links TRBV18 to TRBJ1-2; a weak D match, TRBD1 (6 bases). The V gene's germline CDR1 is KGHSH and CDR2 LQKENI. CDR3 length: 12 amino acids. Trimming shortened V by 5 bases and J by 10 bases, and 14 bases separated the two germline ends. CDR3 loop: CASSVSTGIYTF. The CDR3, as DNA: TGTGCCAGCTCAGTCTCCACAGGGATCTACACCTTC.

The rearrangement joins TRBV6-5 to TRBJ1-4; D unresolved. Germline V gene data show CDR1 as MNHEY and CDR2 as SVGAGI. V dropped 0 bases and J dropped 4 bases, with 6 bases sitting between them. The CDR3 totals 14 residues. Here the CDR3 DNA reads TGTGCCAGCAGTTACTCGCGCGGTAATGAAAAACTGTTTTTT. Translation: CASSYSRGNEKLFF.

The genes are TRBV7-6 and TRBJ1-4, with D hard to call. The V and J ends lost 5 bases and 4 bases respectively, with 14 bases between them. Germline-derived CDR1 and CDR2 are SGHVS and FNYEAQ. The CDR3 loop spans 15 amino acids. CDR3 sequence (DNA): TGTGCCAGCAGCCTTGACATAACGCTTAATGAAAAACTGTTTTTT. This sequence encodes CASSLDITLNEKLFF.

The DNA for the CDR3 is TGTGCCAGCACCTCCGGGACAGGGGCTTGGTTCACTGAAGCTTTCTTT. Its protein product is CASTSGTGAWFTEAFF. This rearrangement joins TRBV2 to TRBJ1-1; 10 positions agree with TRBD1. The CDR3 sequence is 16 residues long. The germline gives CDR1 SNHLY, CDR2 FYNNEI. With 7 bases clipped from V and 4 bases from J, the junction kept 12 bases outside the gene matches.

The CDR3 DNA is TGTGCCAGTAGTATCTCCGGGACAGGAAACTACGAGCAGTACTTC. This gives the protein CASSISGTGNYEQYF. The V and J genes are TRBV19 and TRBJ2-7; TRBD1 agrees at 8 bases. The CDR3 totals 15 residues. The V and J ends lost 3 bases and 3 bases, in that order; junction bases with no gene match: 7. Germline V gene sequence: CDR1 LNHDA, CDR2 SQIVND (reference sequence).

J is TRBJ1-1 and V is TRBV7-3; no firm D call. Trimming stripped 3 bases from V and 1 base from J, with 6 bases between. The germline CDR1 and CDR2 sequences are SGHTA and FQGTGA. This CDR3 has 13 residues. CDR3 in amino acids: CASSFSGNTEAFF. Written as DNA, the CDR3 is TGTGCCAGCAGCTTTTCAGGGAACACTGAAGCTTTCTTT.

The chain recombines TRBV7-2 with TRBJ2-5, with D possibly TRBD1 on 6 matching bases. This CDR3 comprises 13 residues. Trimming left V 5 bases short and J 2 bases short, with 9 bases between. The germline V gene has CDR1 SGHTA and CDR2 FQGNSA. CDR3 region: CASSPDRQETQYF. DNA for the CDR3: TGTGCCAGCAGCCCGGACAGACAAGAGACCCAGTACTTC.

This clone occurred a few times. DNA for the CDR3: TGTGCCAGCAGGGAGACAGGGAGCACTGAAGCTTTCTTT. Residues: CASRETGSTEAFF. The chain recombines TRBV6-5 with TRBJ1-1; 7 bases map to TRBD1. Germline trimming cut 6 bases from V and 4 bases from J; bases unmatched to any gene: 5. Germline CDR1 reads MNHEY; CDR2 reads SVGAGI. The CDR3 runs to 13 residues.

The J gene is TRBJ1-1, the V gene TRBV19; the match to TRBD1 covers 8 bases. V trimming: 7 bases; J trimming: 5 bases; junction bases outside the gene matches: 6. In germline, CDR1 is LNHDA, CDR2 SQIVND (reference sequence). The CDR3 is 13 amino acids. CDR3 sequence: CASMAGGRTEAFF. CDR3 bases: TGTGCCAGTATGGCAGGGGGCCGGACTGAAGCTTTCTTT.

Regarding this clone: The same CDR3 arises from other DNA sequences in this sample as well. V and J are TRBV25-1 and TRBJ1-1, with D unclear. V lost 4 bases and J lost 10, with 10 bases in between. Germline V gene sequence: CDR1 MGHDK, CDR2 SYGVNS. The CDR3 contains 11 residues. CDR3 bases: TGTGCCAGCAGTGCAGGACTAAGAGCTTTCTTT. Translated, it gives CASSAGLRAFF. Using reference TRBV25-1 and TRBJ1-1 for the parts outside the CDR3, the full variable domain is EADIYQTPRYLVIGTGKKITLECSQTMGHDKMYWYQQDPGMELHLIHYSYGVNSTEKGDLSSESTVSRIRTEHFPLTLESARPSHTSQYLCASSAGLRAFFGQGTRLTVV.